This T cell receptor beta chain was obtained from a study of T cells in Graves' hyperthyroidism and ophthalmopathy. This clonotype has ten or more counts. The CDR3 totals 15 residues. V lost 1 base to trimming and J lost 3 bases; unmatched junction nucleotides: 5. The germline CDR1 and CDR2 sequences are SEHNR and FQNEAQ (reference sequence). The TCR beta CDR3 regions underwent amplification using RNA transcripts as the source. TCR CDR3 regions were first amplified by RT-PCR with HTBI primers. TCRdb re-called the multiplex PCR reads through MiXCR, storing one row per CDR3 protein. The sample includes hundreds of thousands of distinct CDR3 sequences, approximately 14% of them seen just once. Stable Graves' hyperthyroidism meant no ophthalmopathy progression within 18 months.

The receptor was isolated from a woman younger than 30 with Graves' hyperthyroidism. The sample was blood. This chain connects TRBV7-9 to TRBJ1-1; the match to TRBD1 covers 7 bases. The CDR3 DNA is TGTGCCAGCAGCTTAGACAGGGGATCTTACACTGAAGCTTTCTTT. This codes for CASSLDRGSYTEAFF.